This passage covers 32 T cell receptor beta chains from one sample sequenced in a study of T-cell reconstitution after alpha-beta-depleted transplantation in children. Unique molecular identifiers featured in how the TCRbeta library was prepared. TCRdb recomputed calls from the PCR reads with MiXCR, one row per CDR3 protein. The sample contains a few hundred thousand distinct CDR3 sequences, 10% of which appear only once. The sequencing here drew on PBMCs from the stem cell graft donor, taken from the stem cell graft. These receptor sequences come from a human donor who donated a stem cell graft to a child with acute lymphoblastic leukemia.

The V call is TRBV5-1, the J call TRBJ2-7, with 9 bases lining up with TRBD2. Germline-derived CDR1 and CDR2 are SGHRS and YFSETQ. Unmatched junction bases numbered 4, after V lost 1 base and J lost 2 bases. CDR3 size: 15 residues. CDR3 DNA: TGCGCCAGCAGCTTGTCTAGCGGGATTACCTACGAGCAGTACTTC. It yields the protein CASSLSSGITYEQYF.

Ten or more counts support this clonotype. J is TRBJ2-1 and V is TRBV20-1; TRBD1 agrees at 9 bases. CDR3 length: 16 amino acids. V was pared by 2 bases and J by 0 bases, with 5 bases of the junction left unmatched. The germline gives CDR1 DFQATT, CDR2 SNEGSKA (reference sequence). The CDR3 protein is CSARKPGQGSYNEQFF. The CDR3 DNA follows: TGCAGTGCTAGAAAACCGGGACAGGGCTCCTACAATGAGCAGTTCTTC.

The chain carries TRBV7-9 and TRBJ2-7; TRBD1 matches 11 bases. V trimming: 5 bases; J trimming: 6 bases; junction bases outside the gene matches: 9. CDR3 length: 15 amino acids. The germline CDR1 and CDR2 sequences are SEHNR and FQNEAQ (reference sequence). CDR3: CASSKRTGGFSEQYF. CDR3 nucleotide sequence: TGTGCCAGCAGCAAAAGGACAGGGGGCTTTTCCGAGCAGTACTTC. The whole variable domain, remainder taken from reference TRBV7-9 and TRBJ2-7, is DTGVSQNPRHKITKRGQNVTFRCDPISEHNRLYWYRQTLGQGPEFLTYFQNEAQLEKSRLLSDRFSAERPKGSFSTLEIQRTEQGDSAMYLCASSKRTGGFSEQYFGPGTRLTVT.

The chain is built from TRBV12-3 or TRBV12-4 and TRBJ2-3, with TRBD2 matching 12 bases. The V gene end was trimmed by 3 bases and the J gene end by 1 base; junction bases not matched to a gene: 2. The CDR3 is 16 residues long. Written as DNA, the CDR3 is TGTGCCAGCAGTTTCCCTAGCGGGAGGGGCACAGATACGCAGTATTTT. This sequence encodes CASSFPSGRGTDTQYF.

This clonotype was counted a few times. The chain joins TRBV20-1 to TRBJ1-1; a weak D match, TRBD1 (6 bases). The CDR3 is 11 residues long. CDR1 and CDR2 from the germline V gene are DFQATT and SNEGSKA (reference sequence). The CDR3, as DNA: TGCAGAGGGGACATTCAGGGTGAAGCTTTCTTT. Its protein product is CRGDIQGEAFF.

The V call is TRBV29-1, the J call TRBJ2-4; 7 bases match TRBD1. Losses at the gene ends were 6 bases for V and 8 bases for J; bases not matched to a gene: 7. Germline-derived CDR1 and CDR2 are SQVTM and ANQGSEA. The CDR3 contains 12 residues. The CDR3 is CSVQFQGDIQYF. CDR3 bases: TGCAGCGTACAATTCCAGGGGGACATTCAGTACTTC.

The V and J genes are TRBV7-2 and TRBJ2-1; 10 nucleotides line up with TRBD2. The CDR3 length is 16 residues. In germline, CDR1 is SGHTA, CDR2 FQGNSA. V shed 3 bases and J 7 bases; nucleotides not matched to a gene: 9. This CDR3 reads CASSLAGTSVSNEQFF. CDR3 bases: TGTGCCAGCAGCTTGGCCGGGACTAGCGTTAGTAATGAGCAGTTCTTC.

This clonotype was seen repeatedly, ten times or more. This chain joins TRBV14 and TRBJ2-3; 7 positions match TRBD2. This CDR3 is 14 amino acids long. Germline V gene lookup returns CDR1 SGHDN and CDR2 FVKESK. The ends lost 4 bases at V and 2 bases at J; junction bases unmatched: 3. CDR3 coding DNA: TGTGCCAGCAGCCCGGGACTAATCACAGATACGCAGTATTTT. Its translation: CASSPGLITDTQYF. The full variable domain, its missing parts supplied by reference TRBV14 and TRBJ2-3, is EAGVTQFPSHSVIEKGQTVTLRCDPISGHDNLYWYRRVMGKEIKFLLHFVKESKQDESGMPNNRFLAERTGGTYSTLKVQPAELEDSGVYFCASSPGLITDTQYFGPGTRLTVL.

This chain links TRBV12-3 or TRBV12-4 with TRBJ1-4; TRBD1 agrees at 7 bases. This CDR3 is built from 15 residues. The V gene end was trimmed by 5 bases and the J gene end by 5 bases; junction bases not matched to a gene: 8. The CDR3 DNA sequence: TGTGCCAGCAGTATAAGACAGGGCCGAAATGAAAAACTGTTTTTT. This codes for CASSIRQGRNEKLFF.

The V and J genes are TRBV5-1 and TRBJ2-3; D is ambiguous. Germline CDR1 and CDR2: SGHRS and YFSETQ. Trimming took 0 bases from V and 3 from J, leaving 8 bases between them. CDR3 size: 14 residues. In DNA form, the CDR3 reads TGCGCCAGCAGCTTGGACGTGGGGACAGATACGCAGTATTTT. Amino acid sequence: CASSLDVGTDTQYF.

The rearrangement joins TRBV4-1 to TRBJ2-2; TRBD2 aligns across 10 bases. The CDR3 covers 17 residues. The V gene's germline CDR1 is MGHRA and CDR2 YSYEKL. With 1 base clipped from V and 0 bases from J, the junction kept 2 bases outside the gene matches. In nucleotides, the CDR3 is TGCGCCAGCAGCCAAGCGGGACTAGCGTCGAACACCGGGGAGCTGTTTTTT. This gives the protein CASSQAGLASNTGELFF.

This clonotype was observed a handful of times. This sequence joins TRBV4-3 and TRBJ2-2; the D gene could be TRBD1 or TRBD2 (7 bases each). The germline V gene has CDR1 LGHNA and CDR2 YSLEER. The CDR3 is 18 residues long. V gave up 0 bases and J gave up 0 bases, with 14 bases separating them. The CDR3 is CASSQDRGGGANTGELFF. Here the CDR3 DNA reads TGCGCCAGCAGCCAAGATAGGGGAGGGGGCGCGAACACCGGGGAGCTGTTTTTT.

This clonotype was detected many times. The V call is TRBV2, the J call TRBJ1-5; 7 positions match TRBD1. This CDR3 has 16 residues. V was clipped by 6 bases and J by 4 bases; unmatched bases: 12. CDR1 SNHLY and CDR2 FYNNEI come from the germline V gene. CDR3 amino acids: CASRAHRGRGNQPQHF. The CDR3, as DNA: TGTGCCAGCAGGGCTCACAGGGGTAGGGGGAATCAGCCCCAGCATTTT. The entire variable domain, with the rest obtained from reference TRBV2 and TRBJ1-5, is as follows: EPEVTQTPSHQVTQMGQEVILRCVPISNHLYFYWYRQILGQKVEFLVSFYNNEISEKSEIFDDQFSVERPDGSNFTLKIRSTKLEDSAMYFCASRAHRGRGNQPQHFGDGTRLSIL.

This clonotype appeared a few times. The J gene is TRBJ2-1, the V gene TRBV28; 9 bases are shared with TRBD2. V trimming: 5 bases; J trimming: 4 bases; junction bases outside the gene matches: 9. The CDR3 sequence is 16 residues long. From germline, CDR1 is MDHEN and CDR2 SYDVKM. The CDR3 DNA follows: TGTGCCAGCAGTCTAGGGACTAGCCCCCTGTACAATGAGCAGTTCTTC. Its translation is CASSLGTSPLYNEQFF. The variable domain in full, completed from reference TRBV28 and TRBJ2-1, reads DVKVTQSSRYLVKRTGEKVFLECVQDMDHENMFWYRQDPGLGLRLIYFSYDVKMKEKGDIPEGYSVSREKKERFSLILESASTNQTSMYLCASSLGTSPLYNEQFFGPGTRLTVL.

This clonotype has at least ten counts. The CDR3 nucleotides read TGTGCCAGCAGTGTCCTAGCTGGGGCGGGGGCCAACGTCCTGACTTTC. Its translation is CASSVLAGAGANVLTF. This chain uses TRBV27 with TRBJ2-6; either TRBD1 or TRBD2 may supply D (5 bases each). Trimming shortened V by 5 bases and J by 4 bases, and 15 bases separated the two germline ends. The length of the CDR3 is 16 residues. The V gene's germline CDR1 is MNHEY and CDR2 SMNVEV (reference sequence).

The chain carries TRBV12-3 or TRBV12-4 and TRBJ1-1; TRBD1 agrees at 8 bases. V was pared by 10 bases and J by 1 base, with 8 bases of the junction left unmatched. The CDR3 length is 14 residues. CDR3 in amino acids: CATRTGIKNTEAFF. The CDR3 DNA sequence: TGTGCCACCCGGACAGGGATCAAGAACACTGAAGCTTTCTTT.

In its sample, this clonotype was seen many times. The genes are TRBV7-9 and TRBJ1-2, with TRBD1 matching over 8 bases. CDR3 size: 14 residues. Germline V gives CDR1 SEHNR, CDR2 FQNEAQ (reference sequence). V lost 5 bases to trimming and J lost 7 bases; unmatched junction nucleotides: 9. The CDR3 sequence: CASSPQQGAVGYTF. The CDR3 nucleotides are TGTGCCAGCAGCCCCCAGCAGGGGGCGGTTGGCTACACCTTC. Filled out from reference TRBV7-9 and TRBJ1-2, the complete variable domain reads DTGVSQNPRHKITKRGQNVTFRCDPISEHNRLYWYRQTLGQGPEFLTYFQNEAQLEKSRLLSDRFSAERPKGSFSTLEIQRTEQGDSAMYLCASSPQQGAVGYTFGSGTRLTVV.

This clonotype was recorded a few times. The CDR3 spells CASMGRDNQPQHF. CDR3 nucleotide sequence: TGCGCCAGCATGGGCAGGGATAATCAGCCCCAGCATTTT. The chain joins TRBV5-1 to TRBJ1-5, with D possibly TRBD1 on 5 matching bases. The CDR3 spans 13 residues. Germline V gene data show CDR1 as SGHRS and CDR2 as YFSETQ. Trimming removed 6 bases at V and 4 bases at J, with 11 bases between. Drawing the rest from reference TRBV5-1 and TRBJ1-5, the complete variable domain is KAGVTQTPRYLIKTRGQQVTLSCSPISGHRSVSWYQQTPGQGLQFLFEYFSETQRNKGNFPGRFSGRQFSNSRSEMNVSTLELGDSALYLCASMGRDNQPQHFGDGTRLSIL.

The chain uses TRBV5-1 and TRBJ2-7; a possible D gene is TRBD1 (6 bases). CDR3 size: 15 residues. V was trimmed by 2 bases and J by 1 base, leaving 13 bases between them. Germline V gene lookup returns CDR1 SGHRS and CDR2 YFSETQ. The CDR3 coding sequence is TGCGCCAGCAGCTTTTCCGGGACAAGTTCCTACGAGCAGTACTTC. Translated: CASSFSGTSSYEQYF. Variable domain in full (rest from reference TRBV5-1 and TRBJ2-7): KAGVTQTPRYLIKTRGQQVTLSCSPISGHRSVSWYQQTPGQGLQFLFEYFSETQRNKGNFPGRFSGRQFSNSRSEMNVSTLELGDSALYLCASSFSGTSSYEQYFGPGTRLTVT.

This clonotype has at least ten counts. J is TRBJ2-7 and V is TRBV27, with TRBD2 matching 9 bases. From germline, CDR1 is MNHEY and CDR2 SMNVEV (reference sequence). This CDR3 has 15 residues. V was clipped by 1 base and J by 6 bases; unmatched bases: 7. The CDR3 reads CASSLWASGMSEQYF. CDR3 nucleotides: TGTGCCAGCAGTTTATGGGCTAGCGGGATGAGCGAGCAGTACTTC.

This sequence joins TRBV12-3 or TRBV12-4 and TRBJ1-1, with 8 nucleotides matching TRBD1. This CDR3 has 14 amino acids. V shed 6 bases and J 5 bases; nucleotides not matched to a gene: 8. This CDR3 is CASSVQGAATEAFF. The CDR3 DNA follows: TGTGCCAGCAGCGTCCAGGGGGCTGCGACTGAAGCTTTCTTT.

This clonotype was recorded a few times. This chain connects TRBV3-1 to TRBJ2-7, with 7 bases aligning to TRBD1. Germline V gene data show CDR1 as LGHDT and CDR2 as YNNKEL (reference sequence). The CDR3 runs 16 residues. J lost 0 bases, V lost 4 bases, and 9 bases had no gene match. CDR3 sequence (DNA): TGTGCCAGCAGCCCCCCGACAGGGCAGAGCTCCTACGAGCAGTACTTC. Protein product: CASSPPTGQSSYEQYF.

This clonotype was counted between two and nine times. The chain uses TRBV7-9 and TRBJ2-5; TRBD1 agrees at 7 bases. The CDR3 spans 15 residues. Germline values: CDR1 SEHNR, CDR2 FQNEAQ (reference sequence). Trimming removed 4 bases from V and 4 bases from J; junction bases left unmatched: 9. CDR3: CASSSPDRAGETQYF. CDR3 DNA sequence: TGTGCCAGCAGCTCCCCCGACAGGGCCGGAGAGACCCAGTACTTC.

In its sample, this clonotype was seen many times. The chain links TRBV28 to TRBJ2-4; 8 nucleotides align to TRBD1. V shed 7 bases and J 5 bases; nucleotides not matched to a gene: 7. From germline, CDR1 is MDHEN and CDR2 SYDVKM. The CDR3 is 14 residues long. The CDR3 region has the DNA TGTGCCAGCAACTCAGGGGGCGTCGAAAACATTCAGTACTTC. It codes for CASNSGGVENIQYF.

A few counts support this clonotype. The chain recombines TRBV5-1 with TRBJ2-3; TRBD2 agrees at 10 bases. The V gene end was trimmed by 0 bases and the J gene end by 0 bases; junction bases not matched to a gene: 10. Germline V gene lookup returns CDR1 SGHRS and CDR2 YFSETQ. This CDR3 comprises 19 residues. The chain's CDR3 is CASSLELAGVHGSTDTQYF. The CDR3 nucleotides read TGCGCCAGCAGCTTGGAGCTAGCGGGGGTACATGGGAGCACAGATACGCAGTATTTT.

The chain recombines TRBV7-3 with TRBJ2-3; D gene ambiguous. Trimming stripped 1 base from V and 0 bases from J, with 11 bases between. The CDR3 is 16 amino acids. CDR1 and CDR2 (germline): SGHTA, FQGTGA. CDR3 amino acids: CASSLSYTGSTDTQYF. CDR3 DNA sequence: TGTGCCAGCAGCTTAAGTTACACCGGTAGCACAGATACGCAGTATTTT. The complete variable domain, with remaining parts taken from reference TRBV7-3 and TRBJ2-3, reads GAGVSQTPSNKVTEKGKYVELRCDPISGHTALYWYRQSLGQGPEFLIYFQGTGAADDSGLPNDRFFAVRPEGSVSTLKIQRTERGDSAVYLCASSLSYTGSTDTQYFGPGTRLTVL.

This clonotype showed up many times. The chain carries TRBV4-3 and TRBJ2-3; D unclear. The CDR3 contains 18 residues. From germline, CDR1 is LGHNA and CDR2 YSLEER. Between the trimmed V and J ends, which lost 1 base and 8 bases, there was a span of 25 bases. The CDR3 loop is CASSQGVPGSTPPSTQYF. The CDR3 coding sequence is TGCGCCAGCAGCCAAGGAGTTCCGGGTTCCACCCCACCCAGTACGCAGTATTTT.

The gene calls are TRBV20-1 and TRBJ2-1; TRBD2 matches at 7 bases. The V gene's germline CDR1 is DFQATT and CDR2 SNEGSKA (reference sequence). The CDR3 extends over 13 amino acids. V shed 7 bases, J shed 4 bases, and the junction held 7 bases outside the gene matches. This CDR3 is CSVRTRDYNEQFF. CDR3 DNA sequence: TGCAGTGTAAGGACTAGGGATTACAATGAGCAGTTCTTC.

The sample holds a few counts of this clonotype. J is TRBJ2-2 and V is TRBV7-9, with no clear D. The CDR3 length is 12 residues. The germline gives CDR1 SEHNR, CDR2 FQNEAQ (reference sequence). Trimming removed 5 bases from V and 6 bases from J, with 7 bases in between. The CDR3 bases are TGTGCCAGCAGCCACGATCCCGGGGAGCTGTTTTTT. Translation gives CASSHDPGELFF.

In this sample, this clonotype turned up many times. The chain combines TRBV15 with TRBJ2-7, with D possibly being TRBD1 (6 bases). CDR1 is LNHNV and CDR2 is YYDKDF in the germline V gene (reference sequence). The V end was cut by 0 bases, the J end by 2 bases, with 8 bases between. The CDR3 runs to 14 residues. The CDR3: CATSREQGAYEQYF. CDR3 coding DNA: TGTGCCACCAGCAGAGAACAGGGAGCCTACGAGCAGTACTTC.

This clonotype was picked up many times. The V and J genes are TRBV5-1 and TRBJ2-5, with a tentative D call TRBD1 (5 bases). Deletions cut 0 bases from V and 0 bases from J, with 6 bases between. The CDR3 has 14 residues. The germline gives CDR1 SGHRS, CDR2 YFSETQ. CDR3 in amino acids: CASSLGGNQETQYF. CDR3 nucleotides: TGCGCCAGCAGCTTGGGGGGCAACCAAGAGACCCAGTACTTC.

The CDR3 coding sequence is TGCGCCAGCAGCCAAGTACCAGGGCGACACATCTCAGATACGCAGTATTTT. Translating gives CASSQVPGRHISDTQYF. This rearrangement joins TRBV4-1 to TRBJ2-3, with D possibly TRBD1 on 5 matching bases. From germline, CDR1 is MGHRA and CDR2 YSYEKL. The CDR3 is 17 amino acids. The V end was cut by 1 base, the J end by 4 bases, with 18 bases between.